The 4 T cell receptor beta chains below all came from one sample that was sequenced in a study of blood T cell repertoires in COVID-19. Sequenced by immunoSEQ multiplex PCR; TCRdb stores in-frame clones only, minus some. Among 110,000 or so clones listed, less than 85% were seen once. Sequencing input: peripheral blood. Source of these receptors: a human donor in a cohort sampled during active COVID-19.

CDR3 in DNA: TGTGCCAGCAGCTTTACCCGGGGCGGGGGGATTCAGTACTTC. It codes for CASSFTRGGGIQYF. This chain links TRBV7-6 with TRBJ2-4, with 8 bases fitting TRBD2. After removal of 3 bases from V and 10 bases from J, the junction contained 8 bases not matched to a gene. The CDR3 covers 14 residues. Germline-derived CDR1 and CDR2 are SGHVS and FNYEAQ.

In DNA form, the CDR3 reads TGTGCCAGCAGCTACCTCGGACTAGGCCTCAATGAGCAGTTCTTC. Its translation is CASSYLGLGLNEQFF. The chain combines TRBV11-2 with TRBJ2-1; 7 bases align to TRBD2. The length of the CDR3 is 15 residues. With 4 bases clipped from V and 6 bases from J, the junction kept 9 bases outside the gene matches. Germline V lookup: CDR1 SGHAT, CDR2 FQNNGV.

The V and J genes are TRBV24-1 and TRBJ2-1, with 7 bases fitting TRBD1. V lost 12 bases to trimming and J lost 3 bases; unmatched junction nucleotides: 7. Germline lookup yields CDR1 KGHDR and CDR2 SFDVKD. CDR3 length equals 13 residues. The CDR3 here is CAPQGVCYNEQFF. In nucleotides, the CDR3 is TGTGCCCCCCAGGGGGTGTGCTACAATGAGCAGTTCTTC.

The genes are TRBV18 and TRBJ2-5; D possibly corresponds to TRBD1 (5 bases). The V gene lost 6 bases and the J gene lost 5 bases, with 16 bases spanning the gap. The CDR3 consists of 14 residues. The germline V gene encodes CDR1 KGHSH and CDR2 LQKENI. CDR3 coding DNA: TGTGCCAGCTCGGGGCAGGGAAGACGGGAGACCCAGTACTTC. Encoded protein: CASSGQGRRETQYF.